What follows are 19 T cell receptor beta chains derived from one specimen sequenced in a study of patients and donors after allogeneic stem cell transplantation. TCRdb recomputed calls from the RT-PCR reads with MiXCR, one row per CDR3 protein. Altogether 400,000 to 450,000 distinct CDR3 sequences are present, more than 15% being singletons, with the ten largest covering 6% to 8%. Source material: blood, either unsorted or a sorted T cell fraction (not recorded which). The receptors were sampled from a human donor who was either an allogeneic HSCT recipient or a stem cell or donor lymphocyte infusion donor (not recorded which). It is not recorded whose cells these are; they may come from a transplant donor.

The gene calls are TRBV3-1 and TRBJ1-5, with D tentatively TRBD1 (5 bases). The germline CDR1 and CDR2 sequences are LGHDT and YNNKEL (reference sequence). This CDR3 is built from 16 residues. Trimming removed 2 bases from V and 0 bases from J, with 11 bases in between. Here the CDR3 reads CASSQSPGVSNQPQHF. Written as DNA, the CDR3 is TGTGCCAGCAGCCAATCCCCGGGGGTTAGCAATCAGCCCCAGCATTTT.

This clonotype has just a few counts. The chain uses TRBV7-9 and TRBJ2-5; 10 nucleotides line up with TRBD1. The CDR3 has 14 residues. Germline loops: CDR1 SEHNR, CDR2 FQNEAQ (reference sequence). The V gene end was trimmed by 8 bases and the J gene end by 5 bases; junction bases not matched to a gene: 8. The chain's CDR3 is CASSMTGGLETQYF. CDR3 nucleotides: TGTGCCAGCTCTATGACAGGGGGCCTGGAGACCCAGTACTTC.

The J gene is TRBJ2-5, the V gene TRBV6-5; tentatively, D is TRBD2 (7 bases). V shed 0 bases and J shed 5 bases, with 10 bases lying between them. The CDR3 sequence is 14 residues long. The germline gives CDR1 MNHEY, CDR2 SVGAGI. CDR3 sequence (DNA): TGTGCCAGCAGTTACTCCGGGGGGCATGAGACCCAGTACTTC. This gives the protein CASSYSGGHETQYF.

The chain joins TRBV10-3 to TRBJ2-5, with no clear D. From germline, CDR1 is ENHRY and CDR2 SYGVKD. V was shortened by 3 bases and J by 4 bases, with 9 bases between the two germline ends. CDR3 length: 13 amino acids. The CDR3 DNA sequence: TGTGCCATCAGTGAACAGCTAATAGAGACCCAGTACTTC. This translates into CAISEQLIETQYF.

The V call is TRBV10-3, the J call TRBJ2-1; D gene uncertain. The CDR3 contains 11 residues. The ends were cut back, 4 bases at V and 8 bases at J, with 6 bases in the middle. CDR1 and CDR2 (germline): ENHRY, SYGVKD. CDR3 sequence reads: CAISGADEQFF. The CDR3 nucleotides are TGTGCCATCAGTGGGGCAGATGAGCAGTTCTTC.

This clonotype has only a few counts. V usage is TRBV12-3 or TRBV12-4 and J usage is TRBJ1-1; D is possibly TRBD1 (5 bases). The CDR3 sequence is 14 residues long. The germline V and J ends were trimmed by 3 bases and 4 bases, with 12 bases remaining between them. In DNA, the CDR3 is TGTGCCAGCAGTTTTGAAGGGGTAAGCACTGAAGCTTTCTTT. It codes for CASSFEGVSTEAFF.

J is TRBJ1-5 and V is TRBV6-2 or TRBV6-3; the D gene is possibly TRBD1 (6 bases). The CDR3 consists of 16 residues. V lost 2 bases to trimming and J lost 2 bases, with 13 bases between them. Germline lookup yields CDR1 MNHEY and CDR2 SVGEGT. The CDR3 loop reads CASSYRGAGGNQPQHF. For the CDR3, the DNA is TGTGCCAGCAGTTACCGGGGGGCAGGTGGCAATCAGCCCCAGCATTTT.

This clonotype was recorded a few times. The chain joins TRBV9 to TRBJ1-2; D might be TRBD1 (5 bases). This CDR3 spans 15 amino acids. Trimming removed 3 bases at V and 7 bases at J, with 19 bases between. Per the germline V gene, CDR1 is SGDLS and CDR2 is YYNGEE. The CDR3 DNA is TGTGCCAGCAGCGCGAATACCTTGGGGGAGGTTGGCTACACCTTC. This translates into CASSANTLGEVGYTF.

The chain is built from TRBV25-1 and TRBJ2-5; TRBD1 matches at 9 bases. The J segment lost 4 bases and the V segment lost 1 base, leaving 13 bases of the junction unmatched. The germline gives CDR1 MGHDK, CDR2 SYGVNS. This CDR3 spans 18 amino acids. DNA for the CDR3: TGTGCCAGCAGTGAATTAGGGGGACAGGGTACGTCGCGAGAGACCCAGTACTTC. Translated, it gives CASSELGGQGTSRETQYF.

The chain combines TRBV12-3 or TRBV12-4 with TRBJ1-5, with 8 bases fitting TRBD1. J lost 3 bases, V lost 6 bases, and 13 bases had no gene match. The CDR3 covers 17 residues. CDR3 sequence: CASSQVTGAFHNQPQHF. CDR3 coding DNA: TGTGCCAGCAGCCAGGTGACAGGGGCTTTTCACAATCAGCCCCAGCATTTT.

This sequence joins TRBV5-4 and TRBJ1-1; 10 bases map to TRBD1. V shed 4 bases, J shed 5 bases, and the junction held 5 bases outside the gene matches. The CDR3 runs 14 residues. Germline CDR1 reads SGHNT; CDR2 reads YYREEE (reference sequence). CDR3 in amino acids: CASSGGQGRTEAFF. CDR3 nucleotides: TGTGCCAGCAGCGGGGGACAGGGGAGGACTGAAGCTTTCTTT.

The table lists this clonotype with a few counts. The rearrangement links TRBV29-1 to TRBJ1-3; no definite D call. Trimming pared 5 bases from V and 0 bases from J, leaving 8 bases between. The CDR3 covers 13 residues. Looked up from germline, CDR1 is SQVTM and CDR2 is ANQGSEA. The CDR3 loop reads CSVWDLSGNTIYF. The CDR3 DNA is TGCAGCGTTTGGGATCTCTCTGGAAACACCATATATTTT. Filled out from reference TRBV29-1 and TRBJ1-3, the complete variable domain reads SAVISQKPSRDICQRGTSLTIQCQVDSQVTMMFWYRQQPGQSLTLIATANQGSEATYESGFVIDKFPISRPNLTFSTLTVSNMSPEDSSIYLCSVWDLSGNTIYFGEGSWLTVV.

CDR3 DNA sequence: TGTGCCAGTAGTAAACGCCGAAGACCTCGTCTGTTTAATCAGCCCCAGCATTTT. It translates to CASSKRRRPRLFNQPQHF. The chain links TRBV19 to TRBJ1-5; D unclear. V lost 4 bases and J lost 4, with 23 bases in between. Germline V CDR1 and CDR2: LNHDA, SQIVND (reference sequence). The CDR3 length is 18 residues.

The chain uses TRBV5-1 and TRBJ2-1; D possibly uses TRBD1 or TRBD2 (5 bases each). V gave up 1 base and J gave up 0 bases, with 11 bases separating them. The CDR3 loop spans 16 amino acids. Germline-derived CDR1 and CDR2 are SGHRS and YFSETQ. Here the CDR3 DNA reads TGCGCCAGCAGCTTGCAACTTGGGGGCTCCTACAATGAGCAGTTCTTC. This encodes CASSLQLGGSYNEQFF.

The genes are TRBV7-2 and TRBJ2-7, with a weak D call TRBD1 (5 bases). V lost 4 bases and J 3 bases, leaving 13 bases between the germline ends. Germline V CDR1 and CDR2: SGHTA, FQGNSA. The CDR3 spans 14 residues. The chain's CDR3 is CASSSQRGHYEQYF. The CDR3 DNA reads TGTGCCAGCAGCTCGCAAAGGGGCCACTACGAGCAGTACTTC.

This clonotype was detected ten times or more. V is TRBV20-1 and J is TRBJ2-5; TRBD1 matches at 7 bases. This CDR3 comprises 15 residues. Germline-derived CDR1 and CDR2 are DFQATT and SNEGSKA (reference sequence). Trimming cost V 3 bases and J 3 bases; bases outside gene matches: 10. The CDR3 DNA reads TGCAGTGCTAGGGAGCCAGGGACAGTGAAAGAGACCCAGTACTTC. Translated: CSAREPGTVKETQYF.

The V gene is TRBV7-2, the J gene TRBJ2-3, with D hard to call. This CDR3 is built from 13 residues. The V end lost 5 bases, the J end lost 6 bases, and 12 bases lay between the germline ends. Germline V gene sequence: CDR1 SGHTA, CDR2 FQGNSA. CDR3 DNA sequence: TGTGCCAGCAGCCATAGAGGAGAGGATACGCAGTATTTT. The encoded protein is CASSHRGEDTQYF.

This chain connects TRBV7-9 to TRBJ2-7; D not certain. V was trimmed by 5 bases and J by 4 bases, leaving 9 bases between them. Per germline, CDR1 SEHNR and CDR2 FQNEAQ (reference sequence). The CDR3 length is 12 residues. CDR3: CASSDVIYEQYF. CDR3 sequence (DNA): TGTGCCAGCAGCGACGTAATTTACGAGCAGTACTTC.

This clonotype was seen only a few times. V gene TRBV7-2 combines with J gene TRBJ2-1; possible D gene TRBD2, 5 bases. This CDR3 spans 12 amino acids. The ends were cut back, 5 bases at V and 10 bases at J, with 12 bases in the middle. Germline values: CDR1 SGHTA, CDR2 FQGNSA. The CDR3 reads CASSPTSYEQFF. CDR3 in DNA: TGTGCCAGCAGCCCTACTAGTTACGAGCAGTTCTTC. The variable domain in full, with the rest retrieved from reference TRBV7-2 and TRBJ2-1, is GAGVSQSPSNKVTEKGKDVELRCDPISGHTALYWYRQSLGQGLEFLIYFQGNSAPDKSGLPSDRFSAERTGGSVSTLTIQRTQQEDSAVYLCASSPTSYEQFFGPGTRLTVL.